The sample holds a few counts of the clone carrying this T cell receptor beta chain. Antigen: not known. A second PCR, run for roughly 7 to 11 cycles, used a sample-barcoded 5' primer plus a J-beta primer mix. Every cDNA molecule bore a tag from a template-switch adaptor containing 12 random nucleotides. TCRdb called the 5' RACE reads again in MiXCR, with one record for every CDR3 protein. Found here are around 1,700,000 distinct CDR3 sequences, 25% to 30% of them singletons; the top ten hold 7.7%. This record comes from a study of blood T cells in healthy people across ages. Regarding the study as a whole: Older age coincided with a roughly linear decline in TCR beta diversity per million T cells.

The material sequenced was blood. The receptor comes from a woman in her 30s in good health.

CDR3 loop: CASSQAIGRNEQYF. The CDR3 DNA reads TGCGCCAGCAGCCAAGCGATAGGGAGGAACGAGCAGTACTTC. The J gene is TRBJ2-7, the V gene TRBV4-3, with D perhaps matching TRBD2 (6 bases). The CDR3 contains 14 residues. The germline CDR1 and CDR2 sequences are LGHNA and YSLEER. V lost 1 base, J lost 5 bases, and 12 bases lay in between.